The text below deals with one T cell receptor beta chain. The protocol was immunoSEQ multiplex PCR, while the TCRdb copy is restricted to in-frame clones and leaves out a portion. The data contain a few million clones, approximately 95% of them singletons. Per the germline V gene, CDR1 is MDHEN and CDR2 is SYDVKM. V was pared by 4 bases and J by 6 bases, with 7 bases of the junction left unmatched. This CDR3 region has 14 residues. In the CD4+ fraction, cells were divided into CD45RA+ naive and CD45RA-negative memory subsets. The data were taken from a study of shared clonotypes between healthy human individuals.

The source is a man aged 18 to 29 in good health. Some clones in this sample may be carry-over from other donors' samples. Specimen: naive CD4+ T cells from PBMCs. Noted subset: CD45RA+ positively selected. V and J are TRBV28 and TRBJ2-7, with 9 bases that match TRBD1. The CDR3, as DNA: TGTGCCAGCAGTTGGGACAGGGTCTTGTCCGAGCAGTACTTC. Encoded protein: CASSWDRVLSEQYF.